This TCR beta chain was captured in a study of neurological immune-mediated disorders. The wider study: Of 34 multiple sclerosis patients, roughly 30 were relapsing-remitting and 3 secondary progressive.

Note on this clonotype: This may stem from a read error, because a much larger clone lies one nucleotide away.

The V gene lost 6 bases and the J gene lost 1 base, with 13 bases spanning the gap. The CDR3 has 14 amino acids. Germline CDR1 reads MDHEN; CDR2 reads SYDVKM. The output of every sequencing run exceeded 160 million TCR-beta sequences, derived from 15-18 subjects. Using its own MiXCR run on the 5' RACE reads, TCRdb lists one record per CDR3 protein. The sample yields tens of thousands of distinct CDR3 sequences, about 4.1% seen once. This clonotype was obtained from a man aged 55-75 years with multiple sclerosis. The sample was PBMCs. The V gene is TRBV28, the J gene TRBJ2-7; perhaps TRBD1 as D (5 bases). DNA for the CDR3: TGTGCCAGCAGACGTCCAAAGGGGTCCTACGAGCAGTACTTC. Translation: CASRRPKGSYEQYF.